This T cell receptor (beta chain) derives from a study of molecular identifiers for immune sequencing clone quantification. General observations from the study: In CMV-specific effectors, clones above 20 copies held over 99% of molecules; naive, under 1%. Even with one million naive cells present, spiked Jurkat TCR RNA from one cell was reportedly detectable. Clone sizes could be underestimated for highly expanded clones when identical TCR molecules share a barcode.

This clonotype was counted many times. Its antigen remains unknown. TCRdb re-called the PCR reads with MiXCR, one entry per CDR3 protein. This repertoire shows around 480,000 distinct CDR3 sequences, 20% to 25% found once; its top ten account for approximately 0.8%. The CDR3 is 15 residues long. V lost 6 bases to trimming and J lost 1 base; unmatched junction nucleotides: 5. Germline V lookup: CDR1 MDHEN, CDR2 SYDVKM. The V call is TRBV28, the J call TRBJ2-3, with 9 positions matching TRBD2. This receptor was taken from a human donor in good health. Some libraries in this study had Jurkat cell RNA spiked in. Sequences were obtained from naive CD8+ T cells from blood, with Jurkat cell RNA spiked in. Subset denoted: FACS-sorted CD8+CD4-CCR7+CD45RA+ naive T cells. The chain's CDR3 is CASSRLAEGTDTQYF. CDR3 DNA sequence: TGTGCCAGCAGCCGACTAGCGGAAGGCACAGATACGCAGTATTTT.